This is a list of T cell receptor beta chains from one sample in a study of shared clonotypes between healthy human individuals. The method was immunoSEQ multiplex PCR; TCRdb's version includes in-frame clones alone and lacks a portion of them. The sample yields under 2,500,000 clones, almost 96% seen once. Material: naive CD4+ T cells sorted from blood. The receptors were gathered from a man in his late teens or twenties in good health. Each CDR3 is given with its conserved first and last residue. Each record gives: J gene, D gene, clone size, V gene, CDR3 protein, CDR3 DNA. The D gene is left open where the match is weak. Size tells how often a clone was seen (once, few, many) or the class of an expanded clone, and some rows leave it out.

>TRBJ2-7|TRBD1|-|TRBV7-2
CASTSDRVGSEQYF
TGTGCCAGCACCAGTGACAGGGTGGGATCCGAGCAGTACTTC
>TRBJ2-5|-|-|TRBV30
CAWSVRRVQETQYF
TGTGCCTGGAGTGTACGGAGGGTCCAAGAGACCCAGTACTTC
>TRBJ1-1|-|-|TRBV2
CASKTGTEAFF
TGTGCCAGTAAAACCGGAACTGAAGCTTTCTTT
>TRBJ2-5|TRBD2|-|TRBV9
CASSVATSGGQETQYF
TGTGCCAGCAGCGTCGCGACTAGCGGGGGGCAAGAGACCCAGTACTTC
>TRBJ1-5|-|-|TRBV30
CAWSTGGDYGNQPQHF
TGTGCCTGGAGTACAGGAGGGGATTACGGCAATCAGCCCCAGCATTTT
>TRBJ2-2|-|-|TRBV2
CASRLVGELFF
TGTGCCAGCCGACTGGTAGGGGAGCTGTTTTTT
>TRBJ1-4|TRBD1|once|TRBV5-1
CASSLSGGEEKLFF
TGCGCCAGCAGCTTGTCAGGGGGCGAGGAAAAACTGTTTTTT
>TRBJ1-5|-|-|TRBV18
CASSPNSDQPQHF
TGTGCCAGCTCACCAAATTCAGATCAGCCCCAGCATTTT
>TRBJ2-3|TRBD2|-|TRBV14
CASSQEASSGSWRTDTQYF
TGTGCCAGCAGCCAAGAAGCGTCTAGCGGGAGTTGGCGCACAGATACGCAGTATTTT
>TRBJ2-1|TRBD2|once|TRBV6-7
CASSYRLAGGNEQFF
TGTGCCAGCAGTTACCGACTAGCGGGGGGCAATGAGCAGTTCTTC
>TRBJ2-2|TRBD2|-|TRBV6-4
CASNLKSLAGMNTGELFF
TGTGCCAGTAACCTTAAATCACTAGCGGGGATGAACACCGGGGAGCTGTTTTTT
>TRBJ2-2|-|-|TRBV5-6
CASSFSSGELFF
TGTGCCAGCAGCTTCTCATCAGGGGAGCTGTTTTTT
>TRBJ1-4|-|-|TRBV6-1
CISSPGRFEKLFF
TGTATCAGCTCGCCAGGACGGTTCGAAAAACTGTTTTTT
>TRBJ2-3|-|-|TRBV6-1
CASRDTQLDTQYF
TGTGCCAGCCGGGACACCCAGTTGGATACGCAGTATTTT
>TRBJ1-1|-|once|TRBV28
CASSPLNPWRTEAFF
TGTGCCAGCAGTCCGCTCAACCCTTGGCGCACTGAAGCTTTCTTT
>TRBJ1-5|-|-|TRBV30
CAWSGNDNQPQHF
TGTGCCTGGAGTGGCAATGATAATCAGCCCCAGCATTTT
>TRBJ1-2|TRBD1|-|TRBV5-8
CASSSGQGNYGYTF
TGTGCCAGCAGCTCGGGACAGGGAAACTATGGCTACACCTTC
>TRBJ1-2|TRBD1|-|TRBV6-5
CASSSPRTGDYGYTF
TGTGCCAGCAGTTCACCAAGGACAGGGGACTATGGCTACACCTTC